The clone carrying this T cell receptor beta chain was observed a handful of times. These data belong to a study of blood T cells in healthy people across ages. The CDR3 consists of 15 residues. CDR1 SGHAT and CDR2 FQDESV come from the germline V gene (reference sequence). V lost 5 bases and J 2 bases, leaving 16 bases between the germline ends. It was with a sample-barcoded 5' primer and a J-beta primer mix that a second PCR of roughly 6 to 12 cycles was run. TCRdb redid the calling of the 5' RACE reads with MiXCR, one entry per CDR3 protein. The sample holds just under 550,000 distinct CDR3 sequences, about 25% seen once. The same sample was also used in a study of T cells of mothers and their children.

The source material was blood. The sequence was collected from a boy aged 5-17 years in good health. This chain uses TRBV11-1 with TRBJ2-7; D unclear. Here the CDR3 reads CASSPEWTEPYEQYF. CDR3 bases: TGTGCCAGCAGCCCCGAGTGGACCGAACCCTACGAGCAGTACTTC.